The clone carrying this T cell receptor (beta chain) showed up just once. A read error is likely here: a far larger clone is one base away. These data originate in a study of low-dose radiotherapy and immunotherapy resistance in tumors. Study information: Per fraction, Cohort 2 was given 1 Gy every two weeks, accumulating a total of 13 Gy over 26 weeks. The patients were given nivolumab 240 mg every two weeks and ipilimumab 1 mg/kg every six weeks, through an intravenous route.

Per germline, CDR1 SGHTA and CDR2 FQGNSA. The CDR3 sequence is 14 residues long. Trimming took off 5 bases at V and 10 bases at J, with 18 bases between the two ends. The sample's time point: after trial treatment. Treatment here: LDRT plus nivolumab, ipilimumab, low-dose cyclophosphamide and aspirin (RACIN trial). The donors, trial participants, received nivolumab, ipilimumab, aspirin, low-dose cyclophosphamide and low-dose radiotherapy. First-strand cDNA relied on TRAV- and TRBV-specific primers spanning alpha and beta chains. Amplification, which lasted around 22 PCR cycles, used a constant-region primer and V-primer adapter to amplify TCRs. TCRdb reanalysed the reads using MiXCR and keeps one entry per CDR3 protein. The table shows 35,000 to 45,000 distinct CDR3 sequences, with less than 30% occurring only once.

The material sequenced was PBMCs, taken after low-dose radiotherapy plus immunotherapy. The chain has TRBV7-2 and TRBJ2-1, with D perhaps assigned TRBD1 or TRBD2 (6 bases each). The TCR sequence derives from a male donor with prostate cancer. Here the CDR3 DNA reads TGTGCCAGCAGCCTTGGGGGGCCCACATACGAGCAGTTCTTC. It codes for CASSLGGPTYEQFF.